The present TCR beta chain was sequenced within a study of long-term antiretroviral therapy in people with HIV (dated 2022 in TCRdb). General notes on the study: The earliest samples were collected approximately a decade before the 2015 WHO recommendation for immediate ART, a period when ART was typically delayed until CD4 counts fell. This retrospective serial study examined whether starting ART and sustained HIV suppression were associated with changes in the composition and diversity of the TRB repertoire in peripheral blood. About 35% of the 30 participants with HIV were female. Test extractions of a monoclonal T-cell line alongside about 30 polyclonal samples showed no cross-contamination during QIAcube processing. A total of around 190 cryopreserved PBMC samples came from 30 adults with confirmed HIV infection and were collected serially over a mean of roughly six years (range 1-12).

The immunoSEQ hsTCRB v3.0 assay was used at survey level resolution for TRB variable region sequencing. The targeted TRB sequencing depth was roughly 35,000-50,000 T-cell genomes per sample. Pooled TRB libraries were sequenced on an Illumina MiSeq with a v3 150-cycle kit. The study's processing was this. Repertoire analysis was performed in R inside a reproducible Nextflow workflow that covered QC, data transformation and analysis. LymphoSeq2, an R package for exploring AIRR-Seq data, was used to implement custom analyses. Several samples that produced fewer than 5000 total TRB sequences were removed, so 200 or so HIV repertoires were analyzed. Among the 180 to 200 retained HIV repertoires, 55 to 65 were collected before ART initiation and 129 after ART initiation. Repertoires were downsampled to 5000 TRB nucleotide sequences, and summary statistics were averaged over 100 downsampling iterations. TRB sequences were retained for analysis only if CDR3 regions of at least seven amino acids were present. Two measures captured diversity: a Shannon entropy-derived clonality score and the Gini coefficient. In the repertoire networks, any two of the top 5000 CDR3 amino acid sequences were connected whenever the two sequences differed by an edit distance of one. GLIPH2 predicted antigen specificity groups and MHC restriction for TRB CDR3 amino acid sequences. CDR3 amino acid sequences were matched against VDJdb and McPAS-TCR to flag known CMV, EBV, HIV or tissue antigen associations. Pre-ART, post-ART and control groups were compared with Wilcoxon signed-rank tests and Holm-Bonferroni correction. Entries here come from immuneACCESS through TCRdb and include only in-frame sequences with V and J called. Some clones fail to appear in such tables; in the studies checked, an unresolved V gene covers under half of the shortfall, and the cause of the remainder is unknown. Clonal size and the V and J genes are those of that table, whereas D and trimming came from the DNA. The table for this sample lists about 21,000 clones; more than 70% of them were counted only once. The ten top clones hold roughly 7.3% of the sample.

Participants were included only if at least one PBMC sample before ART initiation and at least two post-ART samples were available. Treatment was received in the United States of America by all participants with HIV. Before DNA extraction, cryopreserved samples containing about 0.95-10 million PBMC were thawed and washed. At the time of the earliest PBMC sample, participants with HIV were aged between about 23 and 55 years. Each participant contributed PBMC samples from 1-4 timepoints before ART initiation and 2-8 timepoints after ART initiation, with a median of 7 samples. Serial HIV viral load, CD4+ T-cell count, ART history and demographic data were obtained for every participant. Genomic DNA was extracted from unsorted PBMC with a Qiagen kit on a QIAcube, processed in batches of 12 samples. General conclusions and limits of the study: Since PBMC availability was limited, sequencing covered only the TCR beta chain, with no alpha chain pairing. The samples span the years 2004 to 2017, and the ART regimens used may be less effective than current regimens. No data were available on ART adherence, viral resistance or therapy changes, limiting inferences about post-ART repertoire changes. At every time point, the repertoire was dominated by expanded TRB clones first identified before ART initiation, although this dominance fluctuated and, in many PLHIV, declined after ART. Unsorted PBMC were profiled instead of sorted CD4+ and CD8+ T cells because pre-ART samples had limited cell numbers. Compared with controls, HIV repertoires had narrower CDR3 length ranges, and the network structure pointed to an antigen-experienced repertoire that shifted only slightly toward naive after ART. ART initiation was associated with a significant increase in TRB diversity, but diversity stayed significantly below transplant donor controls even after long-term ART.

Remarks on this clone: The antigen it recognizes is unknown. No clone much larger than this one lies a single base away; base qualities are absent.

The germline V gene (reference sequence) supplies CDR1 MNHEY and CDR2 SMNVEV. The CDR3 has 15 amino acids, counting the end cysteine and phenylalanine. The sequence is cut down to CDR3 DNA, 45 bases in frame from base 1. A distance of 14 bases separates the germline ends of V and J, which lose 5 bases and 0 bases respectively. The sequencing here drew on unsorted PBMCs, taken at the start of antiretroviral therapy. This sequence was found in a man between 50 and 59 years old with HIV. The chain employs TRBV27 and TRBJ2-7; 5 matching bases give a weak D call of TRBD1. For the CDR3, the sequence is CASSLVAGNSYEQYF. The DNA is TGTGCCAGCAGTCTGGTCGCAGGGAACTCCTACGAGCAGTACTTC.